This passage covers 15 T cell receptor beta chains from one sample sequenced in a study of blood T cell repertoires in COVID-19. Profiling relied on immunoSEQ multiplex PCR, and the TCRdb table lists in-frame clones only, not all of them. This sample yields more than 350,000 clones, of which more than 70% are seen a single time; roughly 10% belongs to the top ten. Source material: peripheral blood. These receptors all stem from a woman aged 25 to 39 with COVID-19, enrolled during active disease.

V usage is TRBV19 and J usage is TRBJ2-1, with 8 bases lining up with TRBD2. The CDR3 sequence is 13 residues long. Looked up from germline, CDR1 is LNHDA and CDR2 is SQIVND (reference sequence). J was trimmed by 5 bases and V by 6 bases; bases with no gene match: 3. The CDR3 DNA follows: TGTGCCAGTAGCATTAGCGGGGACAATGAGCAGTTCTTC. This sequence encodes CASSISGDNEQFF.

This clone appeared a single time. The chain recombines TRBV6-5 with TRBJ2-5; maybe TRBD2 (7 bases). Germline assignment: CDR1 MNHEY and CDR2 SVGAGI. This CDR3 contains 15 residues. V was clipped by 0 bases and J by 1 base, with 9 bases between them. The CDR3 sequence: CASSYSRGAQETQYF. The CDR3 DNA sequence: TGTGCCAGCAGTTACTCCCGGGGGGCCCAAGAGACCCAGTACTTC.

The chain joins TRBV7-9 to TRBJ2-2, with TRBD2 matching 12 bases. CDR3 size: 16 residues. CDR1 and CDR2 from the germline V gene are SEHNR and FQNEAQ (reference sequence). V dropped 5 bases and J dropped 5; count of bases not matched to a gene: 6. The CDR3 here is CASSPTSGSGTGELFF. The CDR3, as DNA: TGTGCCAGCAGCCCGACTAGCGGGAGTGGTACCGGGGAGCTGTTTTTT.

The chain uses TRBV11-2 and TRBJ2-1, with 12 nucleotides matching TRBD2. V trimming: 1 base; J trimming: 2 bases; junction bases outside the gene matches: 0. This CDR3 has 16 amino acids. Germline-derived CDR1 and CDR2 are SGHAT and FQNNGV. The CDR3 coding sequence is TGTGCCAGCAGCTTAGGGACTAGCGGGGCCTACAATGAGCAGTTCTTC. As protein: CASSLGTSGAYNEQFF.

The V call is TRBV4-1, the J call TRBJ1-2, with D hard to call. The V and J ends lost 4 bases and 0 bases respectively, with 12 bases between them. Germline V gives CDR1 MGHRA, CDR2 YSYEKL. The CDR3 is 15 residues long. This CDR3 is CASSLPGLSNYGYTF. The DNA of the CDR3 is TGCGCCAGCAGCCTACCCGGACTTTCTAACTATGGCTACACCTTC.

This clone has a single count. V is TRBV6-1 and J is TRBJ1-4, with D unclear. CDR3 size: 15 residues. V was cut by 1 base and J by 0 bases, with 6 bases left in between. From germline, CDR1 is MNHNS and CDR2 SASEGT. The DNA for the CDR3 is TGTGCCAGCAGTGAAGGGTCAGCAACTAATGAAAAACTGTTTTTT. Translated: CASSEGSATNEKLFF.

The V and J genes are TRBV5-4 and TRBJ2-3; 11 bases are a match to TRBD2. J was trimmed by 1 base and V by 4 bases; bases with no gene match: 2. The CDR3 extends over 15 amino acids. Germline V gives CDR1 SGHNT, CDR2 YYREEE (reference sequence). This chain's CDR3 is CASSKGLAGTDTQYF. DNA of the CDR3: TGTGCCAGCAGCAAGGGACTAGCGGGCACAGATACGCAGTATTTT. The variable domain in full, with the rest retrieved from reference TRBV5-4 and TRBJ2-3, is ETGVTQSPTHLIKTRGQQVTLRCSSQSGHNTVSWYQQALGQGPQFIFQYYREEENGRGNFPPRFSGLQFPNYSSELNVNALELDDSALYLCASSKGLAGTDTQYFGPGTRLTVL.

This clone was observed once. V and J are TRBV9 and TRBJ2-5; 7 nucleotides match TRBD1. Unmatched junction bases numbered 15, after V lost 4 bases and J lost 3 bases. CDR1 and CDR2 (germline): SGDLS, YYNGEE. The CDR3 is 17 amino acids. CDR3 bases: TGTGCCAGCAGCCCTCCCCGGCGGACAGGAGACGAAGAGACCCAGTACTTC. Translating gives CASSPPRRTGDEETQYF.

The gene calls are TRBV6-2 or TRBV6-3 and TRBJ2-3, with 8 bases lining up with TRBD2. This CDR3 is built from 18 residues. Germline CDR1 is MNHEY and CDR2 is SVGEGT. The V gene end was trimmed by 0 bases and the J gene end by 7 bases; junction bases not matched to a gene: 15. The CDR3 DNA reads TGTGCCAGCAGTTACTCCCTCCTTGGCGGGAGGATGGTAAATACGCAGTATTTT. It specifies CASSYSLLGGRMVNTQYF.

For this clone: Other DNA sequences in this sample translate to the same CDR3. V and J are TRBV7-2 and TRBJ1-5; the D is unclear. Per germline, CDR1 SGHTA and CDR2 FQGNSA. This CDR3 is built from 13 residues. Trimming shortened V by 0 bases and J by 4 bases, and 4 bases separated the two germline ends. CDR3 amino acids: CASSLAPNQPQHF. CDR3 nucleotides: TGTGCCAGCAGCTTAGCCCCGAATCAGCCCCAGCATTTT.

V gene TRBV19 combines with J gene TRBJ2-1, with TRBD2 identical over 13 bases. The CDR3 extends over 14 amino acids. Looked up from germline, CDR1 is LNHDA and CDR2 is SQIVND (reference sequence). The trim removed 6 bases at V and 9 bases at J, leaving 5 bases unmatched. The CDR3 DNA reads as TGTGCCAGTAGCCGGACTAGCGGGAGAGGTGAGCAGTTCTTC. Translation gives CASSRTSGRGEQFF.

The rearrangement uses TRBV28 and TRBJ1-3, with D perhaps TRBD1 (6 bases). This CDR3 region has 14 residues. The V gene's germline CDR1 is MDHEN and CDR2 SYDVKM. Trimming took 2 bases from V and 4 from J, leaving 9 bases between them. The CDR3 loop reads CASSLQGRGNTIYF. In nucleotides, the CDR3 is TGTGCCAGCAGTTTACAGGGGCGCGGAAACACCATATATTTT. The full variable domain, rest sourced from reference TRBV28 and TRBJ1-3, is DVKVTQSSRYLVKRTGEKVFLECVQDMDHENMFWYRQDPGLGLRLIYFSYDVKMKEKGDIPEGYSVSREKKERFSLILESASTNQTSMYLCASSLQGRGNTIYFGEGSWLTVV.

The genes are TRBV10-3 and TRBJ1-2, with 9 bases identical to TRBD1. Germline-derived CDR1 and CDR2 are ENHRY and SYGVKD. Trimming cost V 6 bases and J 7 bases; bases outside gene matches: 3. This CDR3 comprises 12 residues. This chain's CDR3 is CAIRDRGSGYTF. CDR3 sequence (DNA): TGTGCCATCAGGGACAGGGGAAGTGGCTACACCTTC.

The chain has TRBV9 and TRBJ2-2, with a tentative D call TRBD2 (7 bases). The germline gives CDR1 SGDLS, CDR2 YYNGEE. With 0 bases removed from V and 7 bases from J, the gap between germline ends came to 13 bases. CDR3 length: 15 residues. CDR3 protein: CASSVVGGPGGELFF. CDR3 coding DNA: TGTGCCAGCAGCGTAGTCGGGGGGCCGGGCGGGGAGCTGTTTTTT.

The chain uses TRBV11-2 and TRBJ2-5; 10 bases agree with TRBD1. This CDR3 is built from 15 residues. After removal of 3 bases from V and 5 bases from J, the junction contained 6 bases not matched to a gene. Per germline, CDR1 SGHAT and CDR2 FQNNGV. In nucleotides, the CDR3 is TGTGCCAGCAGCTTCCCCGGGACAGGGGATGAGACCCAGTACTTC. This translates into CASSFPGTGDETQYF.